There are a few counts of the clone carrying this T cell receptor (beta chain). Its target is not known. This sample stems from a study of blood T cells in healthy people across ages. Study overall: About one barcoded beta molecule was captured per two T cells (by template switching).

Study results and limitations: Higher naive T cell percentage went strongly together with higher TCR beta diversity.

A sample-barcoded 5' primer and a J-beta primer mix were used in a second PCR of about 6 to 12 cycles. Through a template-switch adaptor with 12 random nucleotides, each cDNA molecule received a tag. TCRdb reanalysed the 5' RACE reads using MiXCR and keeps one entry per CDR3 protein. Of approximately 360,000 distinct CDR3 sequences in the sample, over 45% are singletons; the top ten hold 45% to 55%. The material sequenced was blood. This TCR came from a man aged 55 to 70 in good health.

The CDR3 reads CASSLMGGETQYF. The DNA for the CDR3 is TGTGCCAGCAGTTTAATGGGGGGGGAGACCCAGTACTTC. This chain connects TRBV27 to TRBJ2-5; TRBD2 matches at 7 bases. Losses at the gene ends were 2 bases for V and 5 bases for J; bases not matched to a gene: 2. The CDR3 is made up of 13 amino acids. Germline V gene sequence: CDR1 MNHEY, CDR2 SMNVEV (reference sequence).